This passage covers 24 T cell receptor beta chains from one sample sequenced in a study of T-cell memory formation after mild COVID-19. TCRdb reprocessed the 5' RACE reads with MiXCR, giving one entry per CDR3 protein. The data show around 320,000 distinct CDR3 sequences, 28% seen once. The source material was PBMCs or a T cell subset sorted from them (not recorded which). The receptors stem from an adult woman who had mild COVID-19 (a few samples of this study predate the infection). Cell type and time point are not known.

The chain combines TRBV5-1 with TRBJ2-1; 7 bases agree with TRBD1. J gave up 0 bases and V 2 bases, and 8 bases lay outside the gene matches. The CDR3 spans 17 residues. The germline V gene encodes CDR1 SGHRS and CDR2 YFSETQ. The CDR3 here is CASSFRMTGLSYNEQFF. The CDR3 region has the DNA TGCGCCAGCAGCTTTAGAATGACAGGGCTCTCCTACAATGAGCAGTTCTTC.

This clonotype was found a few times. CDR3 bases: TGCAGTGCTAGAGATTTGACAGGGGACCACGGGGCCCGAGAGACCCAGTACTTC. This translates into CSARDLTGDHGARETQYF. The chain uses TRBV20-1 and TRBJ2-5; 8 bases are a match to TRBD1. Per germline, CDR1 DFQATT and CDR2 SNEGSKA (reference sequence). The CDR3 totals 18 residues. V dropped 0 bases and J dropped 4; count of bases not matched to a gene: 16.

The rearrangement joins TRBV7-8 to TRBJ2-7, with 9 bases lining up with TRBD2. The CDR3 is 14 residues long. Germline CDR1 reads SGHVS; CDR2 reads FQNEAQ. V gave up 5 bases and J gave up 3 bases; unmatched junction bases: 5. In nucleotides, the CDR3 is TGTGCCAGCAGCGAGACTAGCGGTGTCTACGAGCAGTACTTC. It translates to CASSETSGVYEQYF.

This clonotype came up a few times. The V call is TRBV29-1, the J call TRBJ1-1; TRBD1 aligns across 7 bases. Germline assignment: CDR1 SQVTM and CDR2 ANQGSEA. CDR3 length: 10 amino acids. The V segment lost 6 bases and the J segment 11 bases; nucleotides outside the gene matches: 6. CDR3 sequence (DNA): TGCAGCGTGGCCACAGGGGACGCTTTCTTT. Translated: CSVATGDAFF.

Only a few counts were recorded for this clonotype. The V and J genes are TRBV9 and TRBJ2-3; D is perhaps TRBD2 (6 bases). The V end was cut by 0 bases, the J end by 6 bases, with 11 bases between. Germline CDR1 is SGDLS and CDR2 is YYNGEE. This CDR3 has 14 amino acids. Here the CDR3 DNA reads TGTGCCAGCAGCGTAGAGGCTGGGAGGGATACGCAGTATTTT. Its protein is CASSVEAGRDTQYF.

V and J are TRBV7-9 and TRBJ1-4; D uncertain. This CDR3 contains 12 residues. V was shortened by 3 bases and J by 5 bases, with 4 bases between the two germline ends. The V gene's germline CDR1 is SEHNR and CDR2 FQNEAQ (reference sequence). CDR3 nucleotide sequence: TGTGCCAGCAGCTTGCTCAATGAAAAACTGTTTTTT. Translating it yields CASSLLNEKLFF.

This clonotype occurred many times. V is TRBV4-2 and J is TRBJ1-6; 9 positions agree with TRBD1. With 4 bases clipped from V and 7 bases from J, the junction kept 11 bases outside the gene matches. The CDR3 covers 17 residues. CDR1 is LGHNA, CDR2 YNFKEQ, per germline. The DNA of the CDR3 is TGTGCCAGCAGCCGAACGATCGGGACAGGGTCGAATTCACCCCTCCACTTT. This sequence encodes CASSRTIGTGSNSPLHF.

This clonotype was counted a few times. The chain combines TRBV20-1 with TRBJ1-5; 8 nucleotides agree with TRBD1. The length of the CDR3 is 16 residues. V shed 0 bases, J shed 2 bases, and the junction held 6 bases outside the gene matches. The germline gives CDR1 DFQATT, CDR2 SNEGSKA (reference sequence). The CDR3 is CSARDASGQGNQPQHF. As DNA, the CDR3 is TGCAGTGCTAGAGATGCCTCGGGACAGGGCAATCAGCCCCAGCATTTT.

The chain recombines TRBV20-1 with TRBJ1-2; TRBD1 is a possible D gene (5 bases). Per germline, CDR1 DFQATT and CDR2 SNEGSKA (reference sequence). The CDR3 has 16 amino acids. The V end lost 3 bases, the J end lost 0 bases, and 17 bases lay between the germline ends. CDR3 bases: TGCAGTGCTAGGGCAGTGGGGGACCCAACTAACTATGGCTACACCTTC. Translating gives CSARAVGDPTNYGYTF.

The CDR3 loop is CASSLGGTVTNTEAFF. CDR3 in DNA: TGTGCCAGCAGCCTAGGAGGGACAGTAACAAACACTGAAGCTTTCTTT. The rearrangement links TRBV7-2 to TRBJ1-1; TRBD1 agrees at 7 bases. This CDR3 is built from 16 residues. V dropped 5 bases and J dropped 2; count of bases not matched to a gene: 11. Germline CDR1 and CDR2: SGHTA and FQGNSA.

This clonotype was observed a few times. J is TRBJ2-2 and V is TRBV4-2, with 11 positions matching TRBD2. This CDR3 contains 18 residues. Germline V gene lookup returns CDR1 LGHNA and CDR2 YNFKEQ. J lost 2 bases, V lost 4 bases, and 9 bases had no gene match. The CDR3 DNA follows: TGTGCCAGCAGCCTTGCTAGCGGGGGGTCCGGTAACACCGGGGAGCTGTTTTTT. This sequence encodes CASSLASGGSGNTGELFF.

The chain is built from TRBV25-1 and TRBJ2-6; D unresolved. Looked up from germline, CDR1 is MGHDK and CDR2 is SYGVNS. V shed 9 bases and J shed 1 base, with 1 base lying between them. The CDR3 length is 11 residues. The CDR3 loop is CASSGANVLTF. The DNA for the CDR3 is TGTGCCAGTTCTGGGGCCAACGTCCTGACTTTC.

This clonotype was seen at least ten times. The chain links TRBV20-1 to TRBJ2-1; perhaps TRBD2 as D (5 bases). Trimming removed 3 bases at V and 0 bases at J, with 9 bases between. CDR1 and CDR2 from the germline V gene are DFQATT and SNEGSKA (reference sequence). The CDR3 is 14 residues long. The CDR3 DNA sequence: TGCAGTGCTAGGGACTTGAGCTCCTACAATGAGCAGTTCTTC. It encodes CSARDLSSYNEQFF.

The chain joins TRBV6-1 to TRBJ1-3; D is unresolved. Deletions cut 7 bases from V and 4 bases from J, with 11 bases between. Germline assignment: CDR1 MNHNS and CDR2 SASEGT. The CDR3 is 13 residues long. The CDR3 spells CASTLALGNTIYF. The CDR3 DNA reads TGTGCCAGCACTTTAGCTTTAGGAAACACCATATATTTT.

The gene calls are TRBV4-3 and TRBJ1-2; the match to TRBD1 covers 7 bases. Unmatched junction bases numbered 14, after V lost 0 bases and J lost 4 bases. The CDR3 runs to 18 residues. Per the germline V gene, CDR1 is LGHNA and CDR2 is YSLEER. CDR3 in amino acids: CASSQDRGYRGSLYGYTF. In nucleotides, the CDR3 is TGCGCCAGCAGCCAAGATAGGGGTTACAGGGGATCCCTCTATGGCTACACCTTC.

The CDR3 coding sequence is TGTGCCAGCAGCTTAGAGGGCAGACGCACAGATACGCAGTATTTT. Its protein product is CASSLEGRRTDTQYF. The rearrangement uses TRBV7-2 and TRBJ2-3, with D uncertain. Trimming shortened V by 1 base and J by 1 base, and 9 bases separated the two germline ends. CDR1 SGHTA and CDR2 FQGNSA come from the germline V gene. The CDR3 runs to 15 residues.

The chain has TRBV7-9 and TRBJ1-4, with D uncertain. The germline gives CDR1 SEHNR, CDR2 FQNEAQ (reference sequence). This CDR3 has 15 residues. The V gene lost 5 bases and the J gene lost 2 bases, with 12 bases spanning the gap. CDR3 in DNA: TGTGCCAGCAGCCCGGTCGGGCCTACTAATGAAAAACTGTTTTTT. Translating it yields CASSPVGPTNEKLFF.

The V call is TRBV7-2, the J call TRBJ2-1, with unresolved D. V lost 11 bases to trimming and J lost 6 bases, with 14 bases between them. The CDR3 covers 12 residues. The germline V gene encodes CDR1 SGHTA and CDR2 FQGNSA. The CDR3 DNA reads as TGTACCCGGGTAGCCCTCACCAATGAGCAGTTCTTC. This codes for CTRVALTNEQFF.

The V gene is TRBV29-1, the J gene TRBJ2-1, with 9 nucleotides matching TRBD1. Germline V lookup: CDR1 SQVTM, CDR2 ANQGSEA. This CDR3 has 15 amino acids. V dropped 8 bases and J dropped 3; count of bases not matched to a gene: 11. The CDR3 loop is CSIKARQGGYNEQFF. CDR3 nucleotides: TGCAGCATAAAGGCCAGACAGGGGGGCTACAATGAGCAGTTCTTC.

This clonotype was recorded a few times. J is TRBJ2-5 and V is TRBV7-2; the match to TRBD1 covers 7 bases. CDR3 length equals 15 residues. V lost 3 bases to trimming and J lost 5 bases; unmatched junction nucleotides: 9. CDR1 and CDR2 (germline): SGHTA, FQGNSA. CDR3 in amino acids: CASSFRTGHEETQYF. The CDR3 bases are TGTGCCAGCAGCTTCCGGACAGGCCATGAGGAGACCCAGTACTTC.

This clonotype turned up a few times. This chain connects TRBV5-4 to TRBJ2-2; TRBD2 matches at 12 bases. The V segment lost 4 bases and the J segment 2 bases; nucleotides outside the gene matches: 3. Germline values: CDR1 SGHNT, CDR2 YYREEE (reference sequence). The CDR3 loop spans 16 amino acids. The CDR3 coding sequence is TGTGCCAGCAGCAGGACTAGCGGGGTAAACACCGGGGAGCTGTTTTTT. Protein: CASSRTSGVNTGELFF.

The V gene is TRBV20-1, the J gene TRBJ1-2; D is possibly TRBD1 (6 bases). V was pared by 0 bases and J by 2 bases, with 13 bases between. Germline V lookup: CDR1 DFQATT, CDR2 SNEGSKA (reference sequence). The CDR3 has 15 residues. The CDR3 reads CSARERQGHNYGYTF. CDR3 nucleotides: TGCAGTGCTAGAGAAAGGCAGGGACACAACTATGGCTACACCTTC.

In DNA, the CDR3 is TGTGCCAGCAGCCAACAGACAGGGAACACTGAAGCTTTCTTT. The encoded protein is CASSQQTGNTEAFF. V is TRBV3-1 and J is TRBJ1-1; tentative D call: TRBD1 (6 bases). V lost 2 bases and J 1 base, leaving 8 bases between the germline ends. CDR1 LGHDT and CDR2 YNNKEL come from the germline V gene (reference sequence). CDR3 length: 14 residues.

The CDR3 spells CSARPGTAQETQYF. The DNA for the CDR3 is TGCAGTGCTAGACCCGGGACTGCCCAAGAGACCCAGTACTTC. The chain employs TRBV20-1 and TRBJ2-5; D possibly corresponds to TRBD2 (6 bases). This CDR3 contains 14 residues. Trimming removed 2 bases at V and 1 base at J, with 11 bases between. Per the germline V gene, CDR1 is DFQATT and CDR2 is SNEGSKA (reference sequence).